This is a list of T cell receptor beta chains from one sample in a study of T-cell memory formation after mild COVID-19. Each CDR3 protein is one row after TCRdb ran MiXCR on the 5' RACE reads. The repertoire holds approximately 300,000 distinct CDR3 sequences, with 15% to 20% as singletons. Material: PBMCs or a T cell subset sorted from them (not recorded which). These receptors all stem from a young man who had mild COVID-19 (a few samples of this study predate the infection). Cell type and time point are not known. CDR3s include the opening cysteine and the closing phenylalanine or tryptophan. The order of the fields is D gene, J gene, clone size, CDR3 length, V gene, CDR3 DNA, CDR3 protein. A D gene is named only where the DNA matches it firmly. The size field is filled for only some rows; it gives once, few, many or a size class.

D: TRBD1; J: TRBJ1-4; size: few; length: 14; V: TRBV6-5; DNA: TGTGCCAGCAGACCGAGACAGGGGGTTCTTGGGCTGTTTTTT; CDR3: CASRPRQGVLGLFF
D: .; J: TRBJ1-1; size: few; length: 15; V: TRBV4-3; DNA: TGCGCCAGCAGCCAATACACGGCGGGGCCGGGTGAAGCTTTCTTT; CDR3: CASSQYTAGPGEAFF
D: TRBD2; J: TRBJ2-3; size: .; length: 16; V: TRBV29-1; DNA: TGCAGCGTTGAGCCGGGTAGCGGGGGGTTTGTGGATACGCAGTATTTT; CDR3: CSVEPGSGGFVDTQYF
D: .; J: TRBJ2-7; size: few; length: 15; V: TRBV20-1; DNA: TGCAGTGCTCTACCCACAGGGCGAGGGACCTACGAGCAGTACTTC; CDR3: CSALPTGRGTYEQYF
D: .; J: TRBJ2-1; size: many; length: 13; V: TRBV4-3; DNA: TGCGCCAGCAGCCAAGATTACCACAATGAGCAGTTCTTC; CDR3: CASSQDYHNEQFF
D: TRBD1; J: TRBJ2-7; size: few; length: 12; V: TRBV29-1; DNA: TGCAGCGTAGGACAGGGGGTGAACGAGCAGTACTTC; CDR3: CSVGQGVNEQYF
D: TRBD2; J: TRBJ2-3; size: .; length: 14; V: TRBV20-1; DNA: TGCAGTGGATTAGCTAGCGGGGGGGCAGATACGCAGTATTTT; CDR3: CSGLASGGADTQYF
D: .; J: TRBJ1-5; size: .; length: 16; V: TRBV7-8; DNA: TGTGCCAGCAGCTCCAGAGGGGGGGGGCTTATCATGGCCCAGCATTTT; CDR3: CASSSRGGGLIMAQHF
D: .; J: TRBJ2-1; size: .; length: 14; V: TRBV20-1; DNA: TGCAGTGCTAGTCGAGCGGCTTACTACAATGAGCAGTTCTTC; CDR3: CSASRAAYYNEQFF
D: .; J: TRBJ1-5; size: few; length: 17; V: TRBV12-3/TRBV12-4; DNA: TGTGCCAGCTCCCCCGGGGGCAACACTTATAGCAATCAGCCCCAGCATTTT; CDR3: CASSPGGNTYSNQPQHF
D: .; J: TRBJ2-5; size: few; length: 13; V: TRBV9; DNA: TGTGCCAGCAGCGACGACGGTCACGAGACCCAGTACTTC; CDR3: CASSDDGHETQYF
D: .; J: TRBJ1-1; size: .; length: 17; V: TRBV24-1; DNA: TGTGCCACCAGTGAAAGAGGTGGGGTCCGGTTGAACACTGAAGCTTTCTTT; CDR3: CATSERGGVRLNTEAFF
D: .; J: TRBJ2-7; size: .; length: 13; V: TRBV11-2; DNA: TGTGCCAGCACCGCAGCACTGAATTACGAGCAGTACTTC; CDR3: CASTAALNYEQYF
D: .; J: TRBJ1-2; size: few; length: 14; V: TRBV15; DNA: TGTGCCACCAGCCCTCCCGGTCCTAACTATGGCTACACCTTC; CDR3: CATSPPGPNYGYTF
D: .; J: TRBJ1-6; size: once; length: 15; V: TRBV7-6; DNA: TGTGCCAGCAGCTTAGTCCCCGGGCCCGAAGCACCCCTCCACTTT; CDR3: CASSLVPGPEAPLHF
D: .; J: TRBJ2-7; size: .; length: 12; V: TRBV29-1; DNA: TGCAGCGTTGAAACCAGGGAAGACGAGCAGTACTTC; CDR3: CSVETREDEQYF
D: .; J: TRBJ1-4; size: few; length: 15; V: TRBV20-1; DNA: TGCAGTGCCACTCCCGGGGCACTCGCCGGTGAAAAACTGTTTTTT; CDR3: CSATPGALAGEKLFF
D: .; J: TRBJ2-3; size: many; length: 14; V: TRBV20-1; DNA: TGCAGTGCTAGGACGGGGCTAGCGACAGATACGCAGTATTTT; CDR3: CSARTGLATDTQYF
D: .; J: TRBJ1-1; size: few; length: 14; V: TRBV3-1; DNA: TGTGCCAGCAGCCGAGAGCCGTACGGCTCTGAAGCTTTCTTT; CDR3: CASSREPYGSEAFF
D: .; J: TRBJ2-3; size: .; length: 14; V: TRBV11-2; DNA: TGTGCCAGCAGCTTAAATCAGGGGGGGGATACGCAGTATTTT; CDR3: CASSLNQGGDTQYF
D: .; J: TRBJ2-3; size: .; length: 15; V: TRBV12-3/TRBV12-4; DNA: TGTGCCAGCAGTTTAGGGGCAGGGACTACAGATACGCAGTATTTT; CDR3: CASSLGAGTTDTQYF
D: .; J: TRBJ2-5; size: .; length: 13; V: TRBV3-1; DNA: TGTGCCAGCAGCCAAACCCAGAAAGAGACCCAGTACTTC; CDR3: CASSQTQKETQYF
D: TRBD1; J: TRBJ1-3; size: .; length: 12; V: TRBV28; DNA: TGTGCCAGCGGGACAGGCAGAAACACCATATATTTT; CDR3: CASGTGRNTIYF
D: TRBD1; J: TRBJ1-1; size: few; length: 14; V: TRBV18; DNA: TGTGCCAGCTCACCCCAGGGGGGACGCACTGAAGCTTTCTTT; CDR3: CASSPQGGRTEAFF
D: .; J: TRBJ1-1; size: few; length: 14; V: TRBV20-1; DNA: TGCAGTGGCCTAGGATTGCAGGGGCTCCCTGAAGCTTTCTTT; CDR3: CSGLGLQGLPEAFF
D: .; J: TRBJ2-5; size: .; length: 16; V: TRBV6-5; DNA: TGTGCCAGCAGTTACTCGCCCCGTAGTACCCGGGAGACCCAGTACTTC; CDR3: CASSYSPRSTRETQYF
D: TRBD1; J: TRBJ1-2; size: once; length: 14; V: TRBV5-4; DNA: TGTGCCAGCAGCGCCTCTGGACAGGGCTATGGCTACACCTTC; CDR3: CASSASGQGYGYTF
D: .; J: TRBJ2-7; size: many; length: 13; V: TRBV18; DNA: TGTGCCAGCTCACCACCGGGCGGCTACGAGCAGTACTTC; CDR3: CASSPPGGYEQYF
D: .; J: TRBJ2-1; size: few; length: 13; V: TRBV5-5; DNA: TGTGCCAGCAGCGGGACACCGAGCAATGAGCAGTTCTTC; CDR3: CASSGTPSNEQFF
D: TRBD1; J: TRBJ1-5; size: few; length: 15; V: TRBV7-9; DNA: TGTGCCAGCAGCCCTGGGACAGACGACCATCAGCCCCAGCATTTT; CDR3: CASSPGTDDHQPQHF
D: TRBD1; J: TRBJ1-5; size: .; length: 13; V: TRBV6-5; DNA: TGTGCCACCGCAGGGGGTTTCTCTCAGCCCCAGCATTTT; CDR3: CATAGGFSQPQHF
D: .; J: TRBJ2-7; size: .; length: 16; V: TRBV4-3; DNA: TGCGCCAGCAGCCAAGATTGGTTGGTTAGCTCCTACGAGCAGTACTTC; CDR3: CASSQDWLVSSYEQYF
D: .; J: TRBJ1-1; size: .; length: 11; V: TRBV7-2; DNA: TGTGCCAGCAGCTTTTGGAGAGAAGCTTTCTTT; CDR3: CASSFWREAFF
D: .; J: TRBJ1-1; size: once; length: 13; V: TRBV9; DNA: TGTGCCAGCAGCGTATCCGCGAACACTGAAGCTTTCTTT; CDR3: CASSVSANTEAFF
D: .; J: TRBJ2-1; size: .; length: 14; V: TRBV4-1; DNA: TGCGCCAGCAGCCAAGATCCAGGGGACAATGAGCAGTTCTTC; CDR3: CASSQDPGDNEQFF
D: .; J: TRBJ1-1; size: few; length: 14; V: TRBV7-9; DNA: TGTGCCAGCAGTTTGACAGACATGAACACTGAAGCTTTCTTT; CDR3: CASSLTDMNTEAFF
D: .; J: TRBJ1-3; size: few; length: 15; V: TRBV29-1; DNA: TGCAGCGTGCTAACGCCGGGACGTGGGGGAAACACCATATATTTT; CDR3: CSVLTPGRGGNTIYF
D: TRBD2; J: TRBJ2-2; size: few; length: 18; V: TRBV5-1; DNA: TGCGCCAGCAGCTTTACTAGCGGGGGGCCCAGGACCACCGGGGAGCTGTTTTTT; CDR3: CASSFTSGGPRTTGELFF
D: .; J: TRBJ2-5; size: .; length: 17; V: TRBV19; DNA: TGTGCCAGTAGTAGCCCCCGTCAGGGGTTCAGCCAAGAGACCCAGTACTTC; CDR3: CASSSPRQGFSQETQYF
D: .; J: TRBJ2-2; size: many; length: 15; V: TRBV5-1; DNA: TGCGCCAGCAGTGCCGGGGGCGGGAACACCGGGGAGCTGTTTTTT; CDR3: CASSAGGGNTGELFF